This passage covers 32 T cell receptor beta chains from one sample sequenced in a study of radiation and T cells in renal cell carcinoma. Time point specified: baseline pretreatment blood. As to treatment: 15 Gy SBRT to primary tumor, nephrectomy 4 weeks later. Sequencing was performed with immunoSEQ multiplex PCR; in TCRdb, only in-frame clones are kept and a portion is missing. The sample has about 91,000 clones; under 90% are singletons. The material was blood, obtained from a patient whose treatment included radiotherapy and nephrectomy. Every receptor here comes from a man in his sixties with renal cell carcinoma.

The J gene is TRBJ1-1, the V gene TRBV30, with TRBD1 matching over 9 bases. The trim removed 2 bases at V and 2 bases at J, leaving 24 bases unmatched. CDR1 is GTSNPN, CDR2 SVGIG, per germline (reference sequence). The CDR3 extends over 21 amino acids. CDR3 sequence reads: CAWSRGTGPNGGSGLNTEAFF. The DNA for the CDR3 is TGTGCCTGGAGTAGGGGGACAGGGCCGAATGGGGGATCCGGCCTAAACACTGAAGCTTTCTTT. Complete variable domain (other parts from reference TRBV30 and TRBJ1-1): SQTIHQWPATLVQPVGSPLSLECTVEGTSNPNLYWYRQAAGRGLQLLFYSVGIGQISSEVPQNLSASRPQDRQFILSSKKLLLSDSGFYLCAWSRGTGPNGGSGLNTEAFFGQGTRLTVV.

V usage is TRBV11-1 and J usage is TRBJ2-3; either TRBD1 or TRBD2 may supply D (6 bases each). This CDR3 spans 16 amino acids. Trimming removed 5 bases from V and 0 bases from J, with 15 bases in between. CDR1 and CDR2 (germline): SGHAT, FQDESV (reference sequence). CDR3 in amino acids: CASSKIRGGSTDTQYF. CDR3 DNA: TGTGCCAGCAGCAAGATCAGGGGAGGTAGCACAGATACGCAGTATTTT. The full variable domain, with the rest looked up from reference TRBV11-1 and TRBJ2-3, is EAEVAQSPRYKITEKSQAVAFWCDPISGHATLYWYRQILGQGPELLVQFQDESVVDDSQLPKDRFSAERLKGVDSTLKIQPAELGDSAMYLCASSKIRGGSTDTQYFGPGTRLTVL.

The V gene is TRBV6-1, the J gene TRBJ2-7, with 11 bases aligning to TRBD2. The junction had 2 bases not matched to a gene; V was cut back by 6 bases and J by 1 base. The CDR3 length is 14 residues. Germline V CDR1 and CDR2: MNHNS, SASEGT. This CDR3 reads CASRIAGGSYEQYF. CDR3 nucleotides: TGTGCCAGCAGAATAGCGGGAGGGTCCTACGAGCAGTACTTC.

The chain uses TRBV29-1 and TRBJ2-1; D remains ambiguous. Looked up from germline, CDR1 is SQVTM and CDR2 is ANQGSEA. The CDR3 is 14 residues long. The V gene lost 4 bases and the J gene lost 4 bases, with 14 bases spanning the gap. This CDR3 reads CSVVVGPAYNEQFF. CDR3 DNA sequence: TGCAGCGTTGTGGTCGGCCCCGCTTACAATGAGCAGTTCTTC.

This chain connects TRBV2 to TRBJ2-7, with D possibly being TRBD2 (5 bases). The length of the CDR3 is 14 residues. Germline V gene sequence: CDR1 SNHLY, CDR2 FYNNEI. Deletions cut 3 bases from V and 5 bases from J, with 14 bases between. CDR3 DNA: TGTGCCAGCAGTGAGTACGGGAATCAGAACGAGCAGTACTTC. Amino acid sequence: CASSEYGNQNEQYF.

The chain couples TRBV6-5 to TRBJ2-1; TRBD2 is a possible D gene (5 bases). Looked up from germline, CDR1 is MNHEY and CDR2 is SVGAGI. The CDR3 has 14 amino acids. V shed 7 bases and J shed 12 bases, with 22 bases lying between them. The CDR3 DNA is TGTGCCAGCACCGACCAACTAGGAGGTGGGCGGCAGTTCTTC. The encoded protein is CASTDQLGGGRQFF.

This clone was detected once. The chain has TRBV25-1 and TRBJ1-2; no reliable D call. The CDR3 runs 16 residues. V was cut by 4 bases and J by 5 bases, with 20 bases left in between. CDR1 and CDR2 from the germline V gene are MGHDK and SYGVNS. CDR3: CASSALRSANEYGYTF. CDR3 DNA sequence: TGTGCCAGCAGTGCCCTGCGAAGCGCCAACGAATATGGCTACACCTTC.

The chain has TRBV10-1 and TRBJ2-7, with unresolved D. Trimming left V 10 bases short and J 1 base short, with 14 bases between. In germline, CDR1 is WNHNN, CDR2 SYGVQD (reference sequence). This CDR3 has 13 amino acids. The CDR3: CATYVQSSYEQYF. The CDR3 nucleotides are TGCGCCACCTATGTACAGAGTTCCTACGAGCAGTACTTC.

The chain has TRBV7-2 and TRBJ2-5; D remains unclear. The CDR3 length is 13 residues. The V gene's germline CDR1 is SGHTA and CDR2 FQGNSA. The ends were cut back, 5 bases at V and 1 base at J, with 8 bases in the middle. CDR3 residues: CASSREVQETQYF. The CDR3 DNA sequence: TGTGCCAGCAGCAGGGAAGTCCAAGAGACCCAGTACTTC.

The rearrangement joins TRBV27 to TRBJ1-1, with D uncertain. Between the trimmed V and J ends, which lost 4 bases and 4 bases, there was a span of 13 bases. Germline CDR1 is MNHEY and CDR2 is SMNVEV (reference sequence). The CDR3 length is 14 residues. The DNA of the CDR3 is TGTGCCAGCAGTTCCATGCTGGGAGCCACTGAAGCTTTCTTT. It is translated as CASSSMLGATEAFF.

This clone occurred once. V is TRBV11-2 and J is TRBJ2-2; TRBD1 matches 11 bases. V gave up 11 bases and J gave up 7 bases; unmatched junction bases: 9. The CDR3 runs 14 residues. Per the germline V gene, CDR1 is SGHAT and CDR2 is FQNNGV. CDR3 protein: CAVRDRGVGGELFF. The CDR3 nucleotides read TGTGCCGTCCGGGACAGGGGGGTAGGCGGGGAGCTGTTTTTT.

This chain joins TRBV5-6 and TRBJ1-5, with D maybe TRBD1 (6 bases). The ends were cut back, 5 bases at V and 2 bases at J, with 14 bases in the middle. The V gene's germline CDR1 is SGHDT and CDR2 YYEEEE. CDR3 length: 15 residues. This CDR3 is CASSRMDRGNQPQHF. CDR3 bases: TGTGCCAGCAGTCGAATGGACAGAGGCAATCAGCCCCAGCATTTT.

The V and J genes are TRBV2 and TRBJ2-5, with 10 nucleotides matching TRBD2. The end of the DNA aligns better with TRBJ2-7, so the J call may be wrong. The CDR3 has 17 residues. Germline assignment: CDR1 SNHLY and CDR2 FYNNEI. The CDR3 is CASSEARRTSGSYEQYF. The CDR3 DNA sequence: TGTGCCAGCAGTGAAGCGCGTAGGACTAGCGGTTCCTACGAGCAGTACTTC.

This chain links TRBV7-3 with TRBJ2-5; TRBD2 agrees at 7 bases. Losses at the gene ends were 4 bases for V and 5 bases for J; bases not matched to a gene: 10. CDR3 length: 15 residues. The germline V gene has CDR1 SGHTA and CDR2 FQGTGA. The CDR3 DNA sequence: TGTGCCAGCAGCTCGGGACTACCCGGCTGGGAGACCCAGTACTTC. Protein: CASSSGLPGWETQYF.

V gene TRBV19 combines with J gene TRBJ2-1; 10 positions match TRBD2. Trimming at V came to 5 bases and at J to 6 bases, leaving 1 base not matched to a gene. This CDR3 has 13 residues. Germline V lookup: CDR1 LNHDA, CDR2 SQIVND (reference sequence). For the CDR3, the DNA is TGTGCCAGTAGTGGGACTAGCGTCAATGAGCAGTTCTTC. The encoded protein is CASSGTSVNEQFF.

The CDR3 reads CASSFKTGGDDTQYF. The CDR3 DNA is TGTGCCAGCAGCTTTAAAACAGGGGGCGACGATACGCAGTATTTT. The chain carries TRBV5-4 and TRBJ2-3; 9 nucleotides line up with TRBD1. Per the germline V gene, CDR1 is SGHNT and CDR2 is YYREEE (reference sequence). The ends lost 2 bases at V and 6 bases at J; junction bases unmatched: 7. The CDR3 runs 15 residues.

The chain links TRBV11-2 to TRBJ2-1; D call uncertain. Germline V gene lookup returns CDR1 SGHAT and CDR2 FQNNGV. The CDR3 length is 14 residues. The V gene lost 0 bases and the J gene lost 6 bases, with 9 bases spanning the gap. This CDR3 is CASSLERLGNEQFF. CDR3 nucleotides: TGTGCCAGCAGCTTAGAACGGTTGGGCAATGAGCAGTTCTTC.

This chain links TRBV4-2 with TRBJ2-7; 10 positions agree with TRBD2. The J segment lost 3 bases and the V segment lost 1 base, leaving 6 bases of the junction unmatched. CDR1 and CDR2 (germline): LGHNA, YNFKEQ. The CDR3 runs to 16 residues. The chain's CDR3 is CASSQGQREGLYEQYF. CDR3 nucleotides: TGTGCCAGCAGCCAAGGTCAGCGGGAGGGCCTCTACGAGCAGTACTTC.

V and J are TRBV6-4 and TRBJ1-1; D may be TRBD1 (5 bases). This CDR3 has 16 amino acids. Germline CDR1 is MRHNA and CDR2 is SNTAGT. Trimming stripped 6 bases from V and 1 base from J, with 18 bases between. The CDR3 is CASRKEGVLGNTEAFF. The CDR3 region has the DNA TGTGCCAGCAGGAAGGAAGGGGTTTTGGGGAACACTGAAGCTTTCTTT.

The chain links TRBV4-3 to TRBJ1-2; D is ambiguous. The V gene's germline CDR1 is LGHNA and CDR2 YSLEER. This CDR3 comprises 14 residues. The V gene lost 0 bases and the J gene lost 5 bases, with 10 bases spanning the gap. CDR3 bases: TGCGCCAGCAGCCAAGATTCAGGATTATATGGCTACACCTTC. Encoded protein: CASSQDSGLYGYTF.

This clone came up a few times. The DNA of the CDR3 is TGCAGCGTTGAGTCACACTCTGGGGCCAACGTCCTGACTTTC. This translates into CSVESHSGANVLTF. The chain is built from TRBV29-1 and TRBJ2-6, with unresolved D. Trimming shortened V by 3 bases and J by 0 bases, and 6 bases separated the two germline ends. This CDR3 region has 14 residues. Per the germline V gene, CDR1 is SQVTM and CDR2 is ANQGSEA.

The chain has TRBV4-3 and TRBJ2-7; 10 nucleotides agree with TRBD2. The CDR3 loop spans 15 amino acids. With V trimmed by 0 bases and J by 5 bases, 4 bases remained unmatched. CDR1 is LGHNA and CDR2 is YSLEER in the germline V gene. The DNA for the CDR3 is TGCGCCAGCAGCCAAGAGAGCGGGAGGGCGGACGAGCAGTACTTC. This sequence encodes CASSQESGRADEQYF.

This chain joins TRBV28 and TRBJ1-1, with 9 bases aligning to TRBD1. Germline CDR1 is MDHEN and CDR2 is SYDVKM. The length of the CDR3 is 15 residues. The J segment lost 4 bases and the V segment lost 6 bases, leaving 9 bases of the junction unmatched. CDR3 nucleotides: TGTGCCAGCAGGGACTCACAGGGGGCTAGCACTGAAGCTTTCTTT. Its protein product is CASRDSQGASTEAFF.

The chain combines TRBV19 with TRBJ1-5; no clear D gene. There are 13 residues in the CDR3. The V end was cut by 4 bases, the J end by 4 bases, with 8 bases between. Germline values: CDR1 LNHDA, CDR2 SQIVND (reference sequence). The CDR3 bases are TGTGCCAGTAGTACTTCCCGGAATCAGCCCCAGCATTTT. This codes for CASSTSRNQPQHF.

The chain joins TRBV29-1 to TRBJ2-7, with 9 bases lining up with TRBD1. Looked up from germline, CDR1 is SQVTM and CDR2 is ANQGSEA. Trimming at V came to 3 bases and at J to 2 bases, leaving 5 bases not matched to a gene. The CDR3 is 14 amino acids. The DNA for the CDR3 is TGCAGCGTTGACGCCGGGACAGGGCCCTACGAGCAGTACTTC. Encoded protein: CSVDAGTGPYEQYF.

The CDR3 spells CASSDRDRYTF. CDR3 in DNA: TGTGCCAGCAGTGACCGGGACCGTTACACCTTC. The rearrangement links TRBV28 to TRBJ1-2; weak D call: TRBD1 (5 bases). The length of the CDR3 is 11 residues. V lost 5 bases and J 11 bases, leaving 12 bases between the germline ends. The germline V gene has CDR1 MDHEN and CDR2 SYDVKM.

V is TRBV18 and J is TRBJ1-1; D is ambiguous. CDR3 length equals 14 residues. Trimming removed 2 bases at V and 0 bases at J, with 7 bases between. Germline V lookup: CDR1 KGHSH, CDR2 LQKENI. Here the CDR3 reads CASSPDQLNTEAFF. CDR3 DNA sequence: TGTGCCAGCTCACCAGACCAGCTGAACACTGAAGCTTTCTTT.

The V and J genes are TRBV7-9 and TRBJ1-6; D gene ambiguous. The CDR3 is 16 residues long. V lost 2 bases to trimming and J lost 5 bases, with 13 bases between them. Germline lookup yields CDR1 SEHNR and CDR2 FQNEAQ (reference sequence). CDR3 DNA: TGTGCCAGCAGCTTATCCTCGACAAGGAATAATTCACCCCTCCACTTT. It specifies CASSLSSTRNNSPLHF.

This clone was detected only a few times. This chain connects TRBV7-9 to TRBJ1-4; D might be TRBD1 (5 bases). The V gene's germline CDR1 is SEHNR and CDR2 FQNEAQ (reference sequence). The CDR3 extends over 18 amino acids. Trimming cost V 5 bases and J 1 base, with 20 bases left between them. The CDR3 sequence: CASSARDVRQLTNEKLFF. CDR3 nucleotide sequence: TGTGCCAGCAGCGCCCGGGACGTCCGGCAGCTAACTAATGAAAAACTGTTTTTT. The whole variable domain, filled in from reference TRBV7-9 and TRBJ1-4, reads DTGVSQNPRHKITKRGQNVTFRCDPISEHNRLYWYRQTLGQGPEFLTYFQNEAQLEKSRLLSDRFSAERPKGSFSTLEIQRTEQGDSAMYLCASSARDVRQLTNEKLFFGSGTQLSVL.

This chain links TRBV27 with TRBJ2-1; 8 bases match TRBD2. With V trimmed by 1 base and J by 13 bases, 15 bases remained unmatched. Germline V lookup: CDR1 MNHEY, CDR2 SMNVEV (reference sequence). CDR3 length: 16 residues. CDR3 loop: CASSLYSRGGRHSQFF. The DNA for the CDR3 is TGTGCCAGCAGTTTATATTCCCGGGGGGGCAGACATTCCCAGTTCTTC.

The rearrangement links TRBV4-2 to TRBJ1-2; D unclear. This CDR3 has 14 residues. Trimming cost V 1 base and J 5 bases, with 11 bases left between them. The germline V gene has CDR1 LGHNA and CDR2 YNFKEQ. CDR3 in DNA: TGTGCCAGCAGCCAAGCTGGTCAACCATATGGCTACACCTTC. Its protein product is CASSQAGQPYGYTF.

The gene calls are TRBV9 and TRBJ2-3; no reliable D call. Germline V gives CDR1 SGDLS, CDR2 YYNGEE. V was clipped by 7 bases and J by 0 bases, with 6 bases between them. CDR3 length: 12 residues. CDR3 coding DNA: TGTGCCAGCGGACCCAGCACAGATACGCAGTATTTT. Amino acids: CASGPSTDTQYF.